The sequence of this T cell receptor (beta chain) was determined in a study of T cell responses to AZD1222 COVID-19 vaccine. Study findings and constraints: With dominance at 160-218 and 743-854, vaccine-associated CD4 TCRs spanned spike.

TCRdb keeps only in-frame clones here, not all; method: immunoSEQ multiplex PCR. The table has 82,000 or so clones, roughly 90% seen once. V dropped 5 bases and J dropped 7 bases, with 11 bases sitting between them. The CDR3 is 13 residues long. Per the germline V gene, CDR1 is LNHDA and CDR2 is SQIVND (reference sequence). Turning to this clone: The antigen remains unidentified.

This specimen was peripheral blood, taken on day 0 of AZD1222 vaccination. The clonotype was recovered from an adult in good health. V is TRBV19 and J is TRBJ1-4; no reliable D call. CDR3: CASSLGVPEKLFF. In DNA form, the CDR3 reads TGTGCCAGTAGTCTCGGGGTTCCTGAAAAACTGTTTTTT.